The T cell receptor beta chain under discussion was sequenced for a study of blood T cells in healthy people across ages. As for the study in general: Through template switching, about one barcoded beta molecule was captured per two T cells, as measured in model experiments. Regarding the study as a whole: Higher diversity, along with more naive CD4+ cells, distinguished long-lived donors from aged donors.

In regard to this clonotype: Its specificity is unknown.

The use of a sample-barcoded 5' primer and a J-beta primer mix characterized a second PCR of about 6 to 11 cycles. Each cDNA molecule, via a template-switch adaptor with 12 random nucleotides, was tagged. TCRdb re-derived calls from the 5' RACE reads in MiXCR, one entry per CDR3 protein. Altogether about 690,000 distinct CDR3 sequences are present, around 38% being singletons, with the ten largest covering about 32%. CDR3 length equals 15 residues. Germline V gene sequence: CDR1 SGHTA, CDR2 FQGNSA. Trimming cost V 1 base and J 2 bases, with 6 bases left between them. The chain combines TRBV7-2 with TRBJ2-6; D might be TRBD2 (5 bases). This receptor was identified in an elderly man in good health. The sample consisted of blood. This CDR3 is CASSLDGTGANVLTF. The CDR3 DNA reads TGTGCCAGCAGCTTAGACGGGACTGGGGCCAACGTCCTGACTTTC.